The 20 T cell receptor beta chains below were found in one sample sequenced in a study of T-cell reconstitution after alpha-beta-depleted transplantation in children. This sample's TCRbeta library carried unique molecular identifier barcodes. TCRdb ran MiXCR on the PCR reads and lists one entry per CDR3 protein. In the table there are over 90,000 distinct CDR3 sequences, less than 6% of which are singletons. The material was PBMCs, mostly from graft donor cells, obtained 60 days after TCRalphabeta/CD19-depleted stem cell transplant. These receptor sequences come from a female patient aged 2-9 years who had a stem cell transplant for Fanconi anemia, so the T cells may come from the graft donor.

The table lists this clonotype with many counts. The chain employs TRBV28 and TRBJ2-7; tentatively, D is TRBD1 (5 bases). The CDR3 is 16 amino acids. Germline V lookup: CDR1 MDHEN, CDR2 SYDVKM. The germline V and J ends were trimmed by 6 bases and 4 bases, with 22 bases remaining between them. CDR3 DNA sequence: TGTGCCAGCAGGATCCTAGGGGTCGTCGGTTCGTACGAGCAGTACTTC. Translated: CASRILGVVGSYEQYF. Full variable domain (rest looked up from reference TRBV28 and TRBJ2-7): DVKVTQSSRYLVKRTGEKVFLECVQDMDHENMFWYRQDPGLGLRLIYFSYDVKMKEKGDIPEGYSVSREKKERFSLILESASTNQTSMYLCASRILGVVGSYEQYFGPGTRLTVT.

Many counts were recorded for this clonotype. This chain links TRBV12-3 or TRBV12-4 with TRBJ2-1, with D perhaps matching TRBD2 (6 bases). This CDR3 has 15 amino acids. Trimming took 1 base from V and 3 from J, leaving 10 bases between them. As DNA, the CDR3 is TGTGCCAGCAGTTTAGTCGGGAGTGGCTACAATGAGCAGTTCTTC. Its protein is CASSLVGSGYNEQFF.

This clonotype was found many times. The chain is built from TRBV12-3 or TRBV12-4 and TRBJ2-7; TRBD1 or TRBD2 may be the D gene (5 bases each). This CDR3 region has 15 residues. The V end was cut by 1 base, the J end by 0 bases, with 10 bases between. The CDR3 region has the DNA TGTGCCAGCAGTTTAGAGGCAGGGAGCTCCTACGAGCAGTACTTC. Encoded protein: CASSLEAGSSYEQYF.

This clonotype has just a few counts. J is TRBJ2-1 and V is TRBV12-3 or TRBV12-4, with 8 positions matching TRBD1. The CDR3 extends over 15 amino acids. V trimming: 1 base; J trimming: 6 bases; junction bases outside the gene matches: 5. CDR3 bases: TGTGCCAGCAGTTTAGGGCGACAGGGGAGCAATGAGCAGTTCTTC. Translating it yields CASSLGRQGSNEQFF.

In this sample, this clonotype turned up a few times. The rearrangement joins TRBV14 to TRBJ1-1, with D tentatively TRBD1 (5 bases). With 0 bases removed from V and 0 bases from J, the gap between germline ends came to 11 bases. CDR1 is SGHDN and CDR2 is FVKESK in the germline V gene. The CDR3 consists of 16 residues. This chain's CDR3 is CASSQDWGDLNTEAFF. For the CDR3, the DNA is TGTGCCAGCAGCCAAGATTGGGGGGACTTGAACACTGAAGCTTTCTTT.

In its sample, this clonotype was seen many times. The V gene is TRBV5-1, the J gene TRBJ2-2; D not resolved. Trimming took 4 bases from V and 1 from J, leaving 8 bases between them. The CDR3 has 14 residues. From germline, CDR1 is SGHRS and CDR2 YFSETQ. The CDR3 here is CASSLKLNTGELFF. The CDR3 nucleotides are TGCGCCAGCAGCCTAAAGCTGAACACCGGGGAGCTGTTTTTT.

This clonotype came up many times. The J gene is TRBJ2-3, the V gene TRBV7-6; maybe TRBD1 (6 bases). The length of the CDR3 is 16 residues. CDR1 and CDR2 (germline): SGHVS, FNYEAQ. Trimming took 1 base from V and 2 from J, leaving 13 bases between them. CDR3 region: CASSLGGTTNTDTQYF. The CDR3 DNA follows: TGTGCCAGCAGCTTAGGAGGGACAACCAACACAGATACGCAGTATTTT.

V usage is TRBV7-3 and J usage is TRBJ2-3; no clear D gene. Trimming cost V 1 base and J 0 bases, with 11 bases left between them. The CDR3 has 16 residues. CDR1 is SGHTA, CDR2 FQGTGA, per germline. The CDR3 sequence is CASSLSAFTSTDTQYF. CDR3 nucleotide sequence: TGTGCCAGCAGCTTAAGTGCCTTTACTAGCACAGATACGCAGTATTTT.

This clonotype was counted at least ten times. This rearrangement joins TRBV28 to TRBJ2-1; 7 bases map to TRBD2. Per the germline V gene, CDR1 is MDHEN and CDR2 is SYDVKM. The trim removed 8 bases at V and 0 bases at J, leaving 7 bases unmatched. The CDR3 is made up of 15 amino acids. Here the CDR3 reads CASWTRGGSYNEQFF. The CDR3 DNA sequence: TGTGCCAGCTGGACTAGGGGAGGCTCCTACAATGAGCAGTTCTTC.

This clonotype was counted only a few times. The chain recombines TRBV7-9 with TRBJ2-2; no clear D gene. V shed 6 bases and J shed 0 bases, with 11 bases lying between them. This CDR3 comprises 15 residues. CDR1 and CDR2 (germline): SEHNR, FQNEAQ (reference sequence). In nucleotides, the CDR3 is TGTGCCAGCAGACTGACGGTAACGAACACCGGGGAGCTGTTTTTT. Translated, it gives CASRLTVTNTGELFF. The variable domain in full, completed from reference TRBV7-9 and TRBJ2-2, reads DTGVSQNPRHKITKRGQNVTFRCDPISEHNRLYWYRQTLGQGPEFLTYFQNEAQLEKSRLLSDRFSAERPKGSFSTLEIQRTEQGDSAMYLCASRLTVTNTGELFFGEGSRLTVL.

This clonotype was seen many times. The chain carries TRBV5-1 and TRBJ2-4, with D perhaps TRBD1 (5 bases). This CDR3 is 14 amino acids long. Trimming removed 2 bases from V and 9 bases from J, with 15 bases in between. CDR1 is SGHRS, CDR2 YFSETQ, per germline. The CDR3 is CASSFEATVGIQYF. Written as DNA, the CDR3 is TGCGCCAGCAGCTTCGAAGCGACAGTCGGCATTCAGTACTTC.

In DNA, the CDR3 is TGTGCCAGCAGTCCCGAGGGGCTCACGAACACCGGGGAGCTGTTTTTT. It translates to CASSPEGLTNTGELFF. J is TRBJ2-2 and V is TRBV2; tentatively, D is TRBD1 or TRBD2 (5 bases each). CDR3 size: 16 residues. With 5 bases removed from V and 0 bases from J, the gap between germline ends came to 13 bases. Germline CDR1 and CDR2: SNHLY and FYNNEI.

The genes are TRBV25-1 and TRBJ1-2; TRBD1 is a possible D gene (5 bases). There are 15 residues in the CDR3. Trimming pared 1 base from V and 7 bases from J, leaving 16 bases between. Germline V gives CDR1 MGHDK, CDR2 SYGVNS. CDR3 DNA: TGTGCCAGCAGTGAATGGCAGGCCAGGGTGGGTGGCTACACCTTC. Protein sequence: CASSEWQARVGGYTF.

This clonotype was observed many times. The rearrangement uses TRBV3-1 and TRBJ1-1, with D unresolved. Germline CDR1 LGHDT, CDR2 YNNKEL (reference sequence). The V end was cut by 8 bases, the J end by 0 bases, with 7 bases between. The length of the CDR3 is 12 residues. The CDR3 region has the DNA TGTGCCAGCGGAACTGTGAACACTGAAGCTTTCTTT. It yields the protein CASGTVNTEAFF.

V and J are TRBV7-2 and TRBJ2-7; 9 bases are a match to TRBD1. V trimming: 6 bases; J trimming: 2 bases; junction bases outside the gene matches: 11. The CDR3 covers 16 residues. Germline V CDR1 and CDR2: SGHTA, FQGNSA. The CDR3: CASSFLSGQGAYEQYF. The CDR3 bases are TGTGCCAGCAGTTTTCTGTCGGGACAGGGTGCCTACGAGCAGTACTTC.

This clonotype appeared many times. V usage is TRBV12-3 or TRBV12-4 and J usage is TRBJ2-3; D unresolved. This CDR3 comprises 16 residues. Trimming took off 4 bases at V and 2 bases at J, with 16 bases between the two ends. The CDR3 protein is CASSYRPLGSTDTQYF. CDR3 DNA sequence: TGTGCCAGCAGTTATCGTCCTTTGGGGTCCACAGATACGCAGTATTTT.

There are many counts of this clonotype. CDR3 DNA: TGTGCCAGCAGCTTAAGCCAGGGGCAGGTTCCCTACGAGCAGTACTTC. Translation: CASSLSQGQVPYEQYF. The chain carries TRBV11-2 and TRBJ2-7; a possible D gene is TRBD1 (6 bases). Germline V gene lookup returns CDR1 SGHAT and CDR2 FQNNGV. The CDR3 runs to 16 residues. V was cut by 2 bases and J by 2 bases, with 16 bases left in between.

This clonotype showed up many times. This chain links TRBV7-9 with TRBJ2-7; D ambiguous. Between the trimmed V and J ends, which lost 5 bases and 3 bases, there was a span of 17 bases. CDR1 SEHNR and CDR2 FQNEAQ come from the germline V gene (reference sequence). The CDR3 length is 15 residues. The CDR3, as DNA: TGTGCCAGCAGCACACAGCCTTCCCTTTACTACGAGCAGTACTTC. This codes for CASSTQPSLYYEQYF.

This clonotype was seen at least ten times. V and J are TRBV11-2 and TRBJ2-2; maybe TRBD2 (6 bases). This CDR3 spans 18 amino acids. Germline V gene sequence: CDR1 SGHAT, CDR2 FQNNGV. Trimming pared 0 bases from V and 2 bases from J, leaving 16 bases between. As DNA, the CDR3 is TGTGCCAGCAGCTTAGAATCAGCAGCGGGCCTTAACACCGGGGAGCTGTTTTTT. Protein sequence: CASSLESAAGLNTGELFF.

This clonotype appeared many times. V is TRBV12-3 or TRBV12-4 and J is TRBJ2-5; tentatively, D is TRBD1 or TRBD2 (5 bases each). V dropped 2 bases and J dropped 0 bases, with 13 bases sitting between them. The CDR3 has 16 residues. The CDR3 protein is CASSLKGMRDQETQYF. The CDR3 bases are TGTGCCAGCAGTTTAAAGGGGATGCGGGACCAAGAGACCCAGTACTTC.